This T cell receptor (beta chain) was sequenced during a study of T cells in Graves' hyperthyroidism and ophthalmopathy. This CDR3 has 16 residues. V lost 5 bases and J lost 9; bases outside the gene matches: 13. Germline CDR1 is SEHNR and CDR2 is FQNEAQ (reference sequence). This clonotype has more than one count but fewer than ten. Using RNA transcripts as the source, TCR beta CDR3 regions were amplified. TCR CDR3 underwent first-round RT-PCR with the HTBI primer set. TCRdb recomputed calls from the multiplex PCR reads with MiXCR, one row per CDR3 protein. The sample contains about 640,000 distinct CDR3 sequences, 20% of which appear only once. Isolation of PBMCs was performed on around 9.3 ml fresh peripheral blood.

The specimen was blood. The rearrangement joins TRBV7-9 to TRBJ2-1, with TRBD1 matching over 10 bases. The clonotype comes from a young man with Graves' ophthalmopathy. CDR3 DNA: TGTGCCAGCAGCGCCATCCCGACAGGGGGCTTAGGTGAGCAGTTCTTC. Protein product: CASSAIPTGGLGEQFF.